These 21 T cell receptor beta chains share one sample of origin, sequenced in a study of blood T cell repertoires in COVID-19. This table comes from immunoSEQ multiplex PCR, and its TCRdb copy is limited to in-frame clones, with some not included. The profile shows about 32,000 clones, just over 85% of them singletons. The source material was peripheral blood. The receptors come from a woman of 80 years or more with active or convalescent COVID-19.

This clone was seen more than once but under ten times. J is TRBJ2-7 and V is TRBV18; 7 bases fit TRBD1. This CDR3 spans 13 amino acids. The V gene's germline CDR1 is KGHSH and CDR2 LQKENI. Germline trimming cut 3 bases from V and 2 bases from J; bases unmatched to any gene: 1. The CDR3 nucleotides read TGTGCCAGCTCACCGGGACAGCCCTACGAGCAGTACTTC. Translated, it gives CASSPGQPYEQYF. Variable domain in full (rest from reference TRBV18 and TRBJ2-7): NAGVMQNPRHLVRRRGQEARLRCSPMKGHSHVYWYRQLPEEGLKFMVYLQKENIIDESGMPKERFSAEFPKEGPSILRIQQVVRGDSAAYFCASSPGQPYEQYFGPGTRLTVT.

The rearrangement links TRBV7-9 to TRBJ2-1, with a possible D match to TRBD2 (7 bases). The germline V gene encodes CDR1 SEHNR and CDR2 FQNEAQ (reference sequence). The CDR3 consists of 15 residues. Trimming took 3 bases from V and 7 from J, leaving 16 bases between them. The chain's CDR3 is CASSFSGGPPNEQFF. CDR3 sequence (DNA): TGTGCCAGCAGCTTTTCGGGGGGCCCTCCAAATGAGCAGTTCTTC. The complete variable domain, with remaining parts taken from reference TRBV7-9 and TRBJ2-1, reads DTGVSQNPRHKITKRGQNVTFRCDPISEHNRLYWYRQTLGQGPEFLTYFQNEAQLEKSRLLSDRFSAERPKGSFSTLEIQRTEQGDSAMYLCASSFSGGPPNEQFFGPGTRLTVL.

This clone was seen a single time. The chain combines TRBV5-4 with TRBJ1-2, with a possible D match to TRBD1 (5 bases). There are 13 residues in the CDR3. The ends were cut back, 5 bases at V and 5 bases at J, with 13 bases in the middle. CDR1 is SGHNT, CDR2 YYREEE, per germline (reference sequence). CDR3 in amino acids: CASSPDSSYGYTF. CDR3 DNA: TGTGCCAGCAGTCCCGACAGTAGTTATGGCTACACCTTC.

The genes are TRBV7-6 and TRBJ2-3; 10 bases map to TRBD2. V lost 2 bases to trimming and J lost 2 bases; unmatched junction nucleotides: 16. CDR1 and CDR2 (germline): SGHVS, FNYEAQ. This CDR3 is built from 20 residues. CDR3 DNA sequence: TGTGCCAGCAGCTTAAGGACAGGCCGGACTAGCGGAACCCTCACAGATACGCAGTATTTT. Translating gives CASSLRTGRTSGTLTDTQYF.

The chain carries TRBV2 and TRBJ2-1; TRBD2 matches 7 bases. CDR3 length: 14 amino acids. Germline CDR1 is SNHLY and CDR2 is FYNNEI. V gave up 8 bases and J gave up 1 base; unmatched junction bases: 5. The CDR3 reads CASGREASYNEQFF. The CDR3 DNA follows: TGTGCCAGCGGACGGGAGGCGTCCTACAATGAGCAGTTCTTC.

The gene calls are TRBV19 and TRBJ2-1; possibly TRBD2 for D (5 bases). The CDR3 spans 16 residues. V was clipped by 4 bases and J by 0 bases, with 13 bases between them. CDR1 and CDR2 (germline): LNHDA, SQIVND (reference sequence). CDR3 amino acids: CASSTREADSYNEQFF. The CDR3 coding sequence is TGTGCCAGTAGTACCCGCGAAGCGGACTCCTACAATGAGCAGTTCTTC.

In DNA form, the CDR3 reads TGTGCCAGCAGTTTATCTCCCCTCTACGAGCAGTACTTC. As protein: CASSLSPLYEQYF. J is TRBJ2-7 and V is TRBV28; unclear D gene. This CDR3 is built from 13 residues. Trimming cost V 1 base and J 3 bases, with 7 bases left between them. CDR1 is MDHEN and CDR2 is SYDVKM in the germline V gene.

V is TRBV28 and J is TRBJ2-6, with TRBD2 identical over 9 bases. The germline V gene encodes CDR1 MDHEN and CDR2 SYDVKM. After removal of 6 bases from V and 0 bases from J, the junction contained 6 bases not matched to a gene. This CDR3 contains 17 residues. The CDR3 sequence is CASRQTSGLSGANVLTF. CDR3 in DNA: TGTGCCAGCAGACAGACTAGCGGTCTCTCTGGGGCCAACGTCCTGACTTTC.

This sequence joins TRBV7-9 and TRBJ1-1; D unclear. CDR3 size: 13 residues. Looked up from germline, CDR1 is SEHNR and CDR2 is FQNEAQ (reference sequence). V lost 7 bases, J lost 2 bases, and 11 bases lay in between. The CDR3 sequence is CASIRSSNTEAFF. Here the CDR3 DNA reads TGTGCCAGCATCCGGTCCTCCAACACTGAAGCTTTCTTT.

The rearrangement uses TRBV7-8 and TRBJ2-5, with D perhaps matching TRBD2 (5 bases). V was cut by 5 bases and J by 5 bases, with 12 bases left in between. Germline CDR1 is SGHVS and CDR2 is FQNEAQ. The CDR3 is 13 residues long. CDR3 in DNA: TGTGCCAGCAGCCGGACTCAACCGGAGACCCAGTACTTC. It is translated as CASSRTQPETQYF.

The chain recombines TRBV6-6 with TRBJ1-4; no clear D. Germline V CDR1 and CDR2: MNHNY, SVGAGI (reference sequence). The CDR3 contains 13 residues. V lost 6 bases, J lost 5 bases, and 10 bases lay in between. Written as DNA, the CDR3 is TGTGCCAGCAGGCGACTTTTGAATGAAAAACTGTTTTTT. Translating it yields CASRRLLNEKLFF.

V is TRBV5-1 and J is TRBJ2-7; D perhaps matches TRBD2 (5 bases). Between the trimmed V and J ends, which lost 4 bases and 2 bases, there was a span of 19 bases. CDR1 and CDR2 from the germline V gene are SGHRS and YFSETQ. The CDR3 runs 16 residues. In DNA, the CDR3 is TGCGCCAGCAGCCTAGAGGGCCGTAGTAAGGCCTACGAGCAGTACTTC. It codes for CASSLEGRSKAYEQYF.

The chain carries TRBV5-1 and TRBJ2-3, with 9 bases matching TRBD2. Germline CDR1 SGHRS, CDR2 YFSETQ. This CDR3 has 16 amino acids. The ends lost 4 bases at V and 5 bases at J; junction bases unmatched: 11. For the CDR3, the DNA is TGCGCCAGCAGCCCCGGCCCGCGGGGGGGCCAAGATACGCAGTATTTT. It is translated as CASSPGPRGGQDTQYF.

The V call is TRBV28, the J call TRBJ1-1; 7 bases map to TRBD1. Germline V lookup: CDR1 MDHEN, CDR2 SYDVKM. J was trimmed by 6 bases and V by 7 bases; bases with no gene match: 14. The CDR3 runs to 15 residues. The CDR3 loop is CASTLGGGSVSEAFF. The CDR3 DNA is TGTGCCAGCACCCTAGGAGGGGGCTCGGTGTCTGAAGCTTTCTTT.

The genes are TRBV18 and TRBJ2-7, with 10 bases fitting TRBD2. In germline, CDR1 is KGHSH, CDR2 LQKENI. Germline trimming cut 1 base from V and 1 base from J; bases unmatched to any gene: 10. The CDR3 runs to 18 residues. The CDR3: CASSPLVTSGLASYEQYF. The DNA of the CDR3 is TGTGCCAGCTCACCACTCGTGACTAGCGGGTTAGCGTCCTACGAGCAGTACTTC.

DNA for the CDR3: TGTGCCACCAGTCCGAGGGGGGCTAGCGGGAGGTCCTACAATGAGCAGTTCTTC. It translates to CATSPRGASGRSYNEQFF. The V call is TRBV15, the J call TRBJ2-1, with 11 bases aligning to TRBD2. V was pared by 6 bases and J by 1 base, with 11 bases of the junction left unmatched. CDR1 and CDR2 from the germline V gene are LNHNV and YYDKDF (reference sequence). This CDR3 has 18 residues.

This rearrangement joins TRBV28 to TRBJ1-2; 7 bases agree with TRBD1. Germline V CDR1 and CDR2: MDHEN, SYDVKM. The CDR3 is made up of 17 amino acids. Trimming cost V 2 bases and J 0 bases; bases outside gene matches: 9. The CDR3 is CASSLTPGTASNYGYTF. The CDR3 DNA reads as TGTGCCAGCAGTTTAACCCCCGGGACAGCCTCTAACTATGGCTACACCTTC.

The chain carries TRBV19 and TRBJ1-2; TRBD1 matches 7 bases. Germline V CDR1 and CDR2: LNHDA, SQIVND (reference sequence). This CDR3 has 15 amino acids. V was pared by 2 bases and J by 2 bases, with 5 bases of the junction left unmatched. CDR3 coding DNA: TGTGCCAGTAGTATACCCGAGACAGGGAACTATGGCTACACCTTC. It specifies CASSIPETGNYGYTF. Complete variable domain (other parts from reference TRBV19 and TRBJ1-2): DGGITQSPKYLFRKEGQNVTLSCEQNLNHDAMYWYRQDPGQGLRLIYYSQIVNDFQKGDIAEGYSVSREKKESFPLTVTSAQKNPTAFYLCASSIPETGNYGYTFGSGTRLTVV.

The chain couples TRBV5-4 to TRBJ1-2; D not resolved. Trimming removed 0 bases from V and 4 bases from J, with 7 bases in between. Germline V lookup: CDR1 SGHNT, CDR2 YYREEE (reference sequence). The CDR3 totals 13 residues. The CDR3 sequence is CASSLEEIYGYTF. In nucleotides, the CDR3 is TGTGCCAGCAGCTTGGAGGAGATCTATGGCTACACCTTC.

The V gene is TRBV6-1, the J gene TRBJ2-7, with TRBD1 identical over 7 bases. CDR3 length equals 15 residues. V shed 2 bases and J 2 bases; nucleotides not matched to a gene: 6. CDR1 and CDR2 from the germline V gene are MNHNS and SASEGT. The CDR3 region has the DNA TGTGCCAGCAGTGAACATGGGGACAGAACCTACGAGCAGTACTTC. Its translation is CASSEHGDRTYEQYF.

The chain employs TRBV7-2 and TRBJ1-5; TRBD1 matches at 9 bases. This CDR3 region has 16 residues. Germline lookup yields CDR1 SGHTA and CDR2 FQGNSA. The V gene end was trimmed by 5 bases and the J gene end by 2 bases; junction bases not matched to a gene: 7. The CDR3 DNA follows: TGTGCCAGCAGCCAACAGGGGGCCGCTGGCAATCAGCCCCAGCATTTT. Encoded protein: CASSQQGAAGNQPQHF.